This T cell receptor (beta chain) came from a study of T cell responses to AZD1222 COVID-19 vaccine. V was trimmed by 4 bases and J by 2 bases, leaving 15 bases between them. Germline values: CDR1 SGHRS, CDR2 YFSETQ. The CDR3 loop spans 15 amino acids. General observations from the study: With dominance at 160-218 and 743-854, vaccine-associated CD4 TCRs spanned spike. At baseline, seropositivity was found in only a handful of AZD1222 recipients. With two AZD1222 doses given, Spike-specific TCR breadth and depth both rose.

Method: immunoSEQ multiplex PCR; TCRdb's copy keeps in-frame clones and lacks some. The data contain 95,000 to 110,000 clones, nearly 90% of them seen just once; the ten biggest clones take up around 4.7%. Concerning this clone itself: Its antigen is as yet unknown.

Second-dose groups at about 4 or about 12 weeks were pooled. The source of this sequence is an adult who received the AZD1222 COVID-19 vaccine. The source material was peripheral blood, sampled 28 days after the second AZD1222 dose. The V and J genes are TRBV5-1 and TRBJ2-5, with D possibly being TRBD1 (6 bases). CDR3 amino acids: CASSHVTGYQETQYF. The CDR3 DNA follows: TGCGCCAGCAGCCACGTGACAGGTTATCAAGAGACCCAGTACTTC.